A selection of T cell receptor beta chains follows, all from one sample in a study of chemoradiotherapy in HPV16-positive cancers. Assay used: immunoSEQ multiplex PCR; TCRdb lists only in-frame clones, some missing. The sample lists more than 25,000 clones; about 93% were seen once. The starting material was blood, obtained from a patient who underwent chemoradiotherapy. Receptors originate from a human donor with HPV-associated anogenital cancer. Both conserved end residues are part of each CDR3. A D gene is named only where the DNA matches it firmly. Not all rows give a size; the values are once, few, many and, for expanded clones, a class.

>TRBV27|TRBJ2-6|NA|NA
TGTGCCAGCAGCCTAGGGCCCCTTAGCTCTGGGGCCAACGTCCTGACTTTC
CASSLGPLSSGANVLTF
>TRBV7-9|TRBJ1-1|NA|TRBD1
TGTGCCAGCAGCCCTGACAGGGGCATTTACACTGAAGCTTTCTTT
CASSPDRGIYTEAFF
>TRBV10-1|TRBJ1-5|once|NA
TGCGCCAGCAGACGCAATCAGCCCCAGCATTTT
CASRRNQPQHF
>TRBV4-1|TRBJ1-2|once|NA
TGCGCCAGCAGCCAAGATCCCAGGGGAGTTGGCTACACCTTC
CASSQDPRGVGYTF
>TRBV9|TRBJ2-1|NA|NA
TGTGCCAGCAGCGTCGTTTCGAGCTCCTACAATGAGCAGTTCTTC
CASSVVSSSYNEQFF
>TRBV2|TRBJ1-5|few|NA
TGTGCCAGCAGTAAAACAGGGCAGGGTCAGCCCCAGCATTTT
CASSKTGQGQPQHF
>TRBV5-1|TRBJ1-6|once|NA
TGCGCCAGCAGCTTGGGTAACCTAGGTTCACCCCTCCACTTT
CASSLGNLGSPLHF
>TRBV4-3|TRBJ1-4|NA|NA
TGCGCCAGCAGCCAACAGGGTTATGAAAAACTGTTTTTT
CASSQQGYEKLFF
>TRBV6-5|TRBJ2-7|NA|TRBD1
TGTGCCAGCAGACGCCTGGGACAGGGGTCCTACGAGCAGTACTTC
CASRRLGQGSYEQYF
>TRBV2|TRBJ1-2|NA|NA
TGTGCCAGCAGTGACCCCGGGCAGCGTGGCTACACCTTC
CASSDPGQRGYTF
>TRBV7-9|TRBJ2-7|NA|NA
TGTGCCAGCAGCTCCCGGGACACTTCCTACGAGCAGTACTTC
CASSSRDTSYEQYF
>TRBV5-6|TRBJ2-3|NA|NA
TGTGCCAGCAGCTTGTGGGGGGAGACAGATACGCAGTATTTT
CASSLWGETDTQYF
>TRBV7-6|TRBJ2-1|NA|NA
TGTGCCAGCAGCTTAGTAGGTACAGCTTACAATGAGCAGTTCTTC
CASSLVGTAYNEQFF
>TRBV7-2|TRBJ1-5|once|TRBD1
TGTGCCAGCAGCTTTGGACAGGGGGGTCAGCCCCAGCATTTT
CASSFGQGGQPQHF
>TRBV2|TRBJ2-7|NA|TRBD1
TGTGCCAGCACTCCCGGGACAGACTACGAGCAGTACTTC
CASTPGTDYEQYF
>TRBV7-9|TRBJ1-6|NA|TRBD1
TGTGCCAGCAGCTTAAACAGGGGGGGAAATTCACCCCTCCACTTT
CASSLNRGGNSPLHF
>TRBV7-6|TRBJ2-5|NA|NA
TGTGCCAGCAGCTTAAACGGGGAGGCAGAGACCCAGTACTTC
CASSLNGEAETQYF